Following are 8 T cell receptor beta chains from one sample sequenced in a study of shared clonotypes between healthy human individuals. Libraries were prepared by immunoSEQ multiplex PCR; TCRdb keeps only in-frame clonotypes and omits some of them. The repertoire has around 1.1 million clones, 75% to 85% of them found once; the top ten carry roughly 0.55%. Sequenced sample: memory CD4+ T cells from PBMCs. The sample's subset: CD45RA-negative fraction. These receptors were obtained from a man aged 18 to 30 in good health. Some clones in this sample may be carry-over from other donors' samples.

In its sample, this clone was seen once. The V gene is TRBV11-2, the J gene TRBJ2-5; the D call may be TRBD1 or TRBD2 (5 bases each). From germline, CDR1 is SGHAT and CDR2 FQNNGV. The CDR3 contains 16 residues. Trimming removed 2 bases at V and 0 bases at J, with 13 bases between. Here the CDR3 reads CASSLSGRRDQETQYF. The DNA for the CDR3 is TGTGCCAGCAGCTTATCAGGGCGGCGGGACCAAGAGACCCAGTACTTC.

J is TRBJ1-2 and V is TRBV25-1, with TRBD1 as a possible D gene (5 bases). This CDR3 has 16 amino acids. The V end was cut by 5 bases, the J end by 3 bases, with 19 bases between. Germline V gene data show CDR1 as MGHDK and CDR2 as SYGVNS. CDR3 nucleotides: TGTGCCAGCAGTCCCATTTTGGGGACTGCGTACTATGGCTACACCTTC. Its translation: CASSPILGTAYYGYTF.

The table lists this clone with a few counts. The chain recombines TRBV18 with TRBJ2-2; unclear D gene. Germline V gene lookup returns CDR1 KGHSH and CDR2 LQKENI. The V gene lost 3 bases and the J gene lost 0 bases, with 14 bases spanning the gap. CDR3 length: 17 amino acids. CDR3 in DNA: TGTGCCAGCTCACCCGACCGGACGGGTGCGAACACCGGGGAGCTGTTTTTT. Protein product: CASSPDRTGANTGELFF.

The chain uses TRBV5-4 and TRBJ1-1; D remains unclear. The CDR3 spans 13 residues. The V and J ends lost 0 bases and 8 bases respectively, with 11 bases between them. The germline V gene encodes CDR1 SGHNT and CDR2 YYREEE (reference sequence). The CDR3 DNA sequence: TGTGCCAGCAGCTTGGCCGGCTTCCAAGAAGCTTTCTTT. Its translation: CASSLAGFQEAFF.

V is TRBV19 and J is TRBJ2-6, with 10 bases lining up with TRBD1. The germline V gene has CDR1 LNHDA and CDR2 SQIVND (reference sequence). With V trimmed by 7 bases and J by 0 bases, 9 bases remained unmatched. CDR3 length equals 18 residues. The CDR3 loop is CASTTPGQGPSGANVLTF. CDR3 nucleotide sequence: TGTGCCAGTACTACACCGGGACAGGGGCCCTCTGGGGCCAACGTCCTGACTTTC. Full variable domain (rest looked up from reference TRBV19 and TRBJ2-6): DGGITQSPKYLFRKEGQNVTLSCEQNLNHDAMYWYRQDPGQGLRLIYYSQIVNDFQKGDIAEGYSVSREKKESFPLTVTSAQKNPTAFYLCASTTPGQGPSGANVLTFGAGSRLTVL.

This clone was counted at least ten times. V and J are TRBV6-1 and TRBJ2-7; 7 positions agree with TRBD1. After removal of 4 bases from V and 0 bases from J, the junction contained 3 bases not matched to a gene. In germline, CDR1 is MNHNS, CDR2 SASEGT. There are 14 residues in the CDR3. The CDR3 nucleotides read TGTGCCAGCAGTGTCGCAGGGGGCTCCTACGAGCAGTACTTC. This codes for CASSVAGGSYEQYF.

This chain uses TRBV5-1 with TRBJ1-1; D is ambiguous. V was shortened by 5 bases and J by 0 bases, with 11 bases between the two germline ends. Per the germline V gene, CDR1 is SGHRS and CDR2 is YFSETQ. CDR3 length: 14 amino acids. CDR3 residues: CASSLYNMNTEAFF. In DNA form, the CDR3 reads TGCGCCAGCAGTCTCTACAACATGAACACTGAAGCTTTCTTT.

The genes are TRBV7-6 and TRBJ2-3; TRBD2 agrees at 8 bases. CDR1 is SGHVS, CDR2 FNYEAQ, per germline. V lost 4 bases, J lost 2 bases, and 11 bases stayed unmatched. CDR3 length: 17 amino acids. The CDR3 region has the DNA TGTGCCAGCAGCTCCCCCAGCGGGAGCCCTCTCACAGATACGCAGTATTTT. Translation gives CASSSPSGSPLTDTQYF. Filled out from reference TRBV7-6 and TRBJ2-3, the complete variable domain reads GAGVSQSPRYKVTKRGQDVALRCDPISGHVSLYWYRQALGQGPEFLTYFNYEAQQDKSGLPNDRFSAERPEGSISTLTIQRTEQRDSAMYRCASSSPSGSPLTDTQYFGPGTRLTVL.